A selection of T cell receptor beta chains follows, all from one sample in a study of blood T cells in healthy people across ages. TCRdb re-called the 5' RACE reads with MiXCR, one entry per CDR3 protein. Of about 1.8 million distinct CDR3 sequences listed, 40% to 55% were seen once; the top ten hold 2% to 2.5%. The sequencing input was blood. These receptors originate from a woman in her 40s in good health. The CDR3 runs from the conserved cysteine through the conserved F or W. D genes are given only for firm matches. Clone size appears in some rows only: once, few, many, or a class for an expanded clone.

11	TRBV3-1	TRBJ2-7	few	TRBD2	CDSGETYEQYF	TGTGATAGCGGGGAGACCTACGAGCAGTACTTC
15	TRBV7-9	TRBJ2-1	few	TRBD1	CASSSGTDYNNEQFF	TGTGCCAGCAGCTCCGGGACAGATTATAACAATGAGCAGTTCTTC
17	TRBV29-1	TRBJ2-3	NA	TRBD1	CSVERRTPGQRTDTQYF	TGCAGCGTTGAACGACGAACACCGGGACAGCGCACAGATACGCAGTATTTT
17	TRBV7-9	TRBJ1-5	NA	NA	CASRPGGARVSNQPQHF	TGTGCCAGCAGACCTGGGGGGGCTAGGGTTAGCAATCAGCCCCAGCATTTT
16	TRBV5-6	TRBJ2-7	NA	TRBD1	CASSSLGGQVIYEQYF	TGTGCCAGCAGCTCCCTGGGGGGACAGGTCATATACGAGCAGTACTTC
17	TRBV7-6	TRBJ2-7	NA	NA	CASSLNSGEELAYEQYF	TGTGCCAGCAGCTTAAACTCAGGGGAGGAACTGGCCTACGAGCAGTACTTC
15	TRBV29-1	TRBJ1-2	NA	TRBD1	CSVGGGTGGNYGYTF	TGCAGCGTCGGCGGGGGGACAGGGGGCAACTATGGCTACACCTTC
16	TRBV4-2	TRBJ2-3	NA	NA	CASSQASGRRTDTQYF	TGTGCCAGCAGCCAAGCTTCGGGCAGGCGCACAGATACGCAGTATTTT
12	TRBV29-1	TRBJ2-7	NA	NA	CSAVSRLNEQYF	TGCAGCGCTGTCTCCAGGTTGAACGAGCAGTACTTC
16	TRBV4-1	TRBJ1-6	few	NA	CASSQERSSYNSPLHF	TGTGCCAGCAGCCAAGAACGCAGCTCCTATAATTCACCCCTCCACTTT
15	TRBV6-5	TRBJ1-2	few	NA	CASTLQTGLSGGYTF	TGTGCCAGCACCCTTCAGACAGGCCTGTCTGGTGGCTACACCTTC
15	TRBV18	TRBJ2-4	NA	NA	CASSPLGSSSYEQYF	TGTGCCAGCTCACCACTAGGCAGCAGCTCCTACGAACAGTACTTC
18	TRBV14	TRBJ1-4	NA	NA	CASSQEGVYRATNEKLFF	TGTGCCAGCAGCCAAGAAGGTGTTTACCGTGCAACTAATGAAAAACTGTTTTTT
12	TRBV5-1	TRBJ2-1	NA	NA	CASRATYGEQFF	TGCGCCAGCAGGGCGACGTACGGTGAGCAGTTCTTC
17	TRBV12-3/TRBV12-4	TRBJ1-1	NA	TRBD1	CASSQRTGGAGPTEAFF	TGTGCCAGCAGCCAAAGAACAGGGGGCGCGGGTCCCACTGAAGCTTTCTTT
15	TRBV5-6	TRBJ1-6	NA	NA	CASSSDRNYNSPLHF	TGTGCCAGCAGCTCCGACAGAAACTATAATTCACCCCTCCACTTT
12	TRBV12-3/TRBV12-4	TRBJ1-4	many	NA	CASSFGGEKLFF	TGTGCCAGCAGTTTCGGGGGTGAAAAACTGTTTTTT
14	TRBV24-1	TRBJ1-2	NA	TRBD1	CATSRGRDAGGYTF	TGTGCCACTTCCAGGGGGCGCGATGCTGGTGGCTACACCTTC
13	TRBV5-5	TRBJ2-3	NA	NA	CASSWVGADTQYF	TGTGCCAGCAGCTGGGTCGGTGCAGATACGCAGTATTTT
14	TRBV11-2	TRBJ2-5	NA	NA	CASSLLVRGETQYF	TGTGCCAGCAGCCTATTGGTACGCGGGGAGACGCAGTACTTC
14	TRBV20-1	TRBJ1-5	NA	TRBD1	CSAQRGQSNQPQHF	TGCAGTGCTCAAAGGGGACAGAGCAATCAGCCCCAGCATTTT
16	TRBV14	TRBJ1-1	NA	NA	CASSQDGRPPDTEAFF	TGTGCCAGCAGCCAAGATGGACGGCCCCCGGACACTGAAGCTTTCTTT
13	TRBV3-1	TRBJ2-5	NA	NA	CASSQGDSYGQYF	TGTGCCAGCAGCCAAGGAGATAGCTACGGGCAGTACTTC
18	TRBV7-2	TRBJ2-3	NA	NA	CASSLVAGTPGGADTQYF	TGTGCCAGCAGCTTAGTGGCCGGGACGCCCGGGGGTGCAGATACGCAGTATTTT
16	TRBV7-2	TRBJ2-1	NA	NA	CASSPQIITAYNEQFF	TGTGCCAGCAGCCCCCAAATCATCACGGCCTACAATGAGCAGTTCTTC
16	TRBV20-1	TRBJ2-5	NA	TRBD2	CSANPTSGGPQETQYF	TGCAGTGCTAACCCGACTAGCGGGGGCCCACAAGAGACCCAGTACTTC
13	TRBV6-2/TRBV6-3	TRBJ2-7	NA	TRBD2	CASRLAVLYEQYF	TGTGCCAGCAGGCTAGCGGTGCTCTACGAGCAGTACTTC
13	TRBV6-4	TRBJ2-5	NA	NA	CASSDSGNNEQYF	TGTGCCAGCAGTGACTCGGGGAACAATGAGCAGTACTTC
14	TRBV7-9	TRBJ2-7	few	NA	CASSSQGRLYEQYF	TGTGCCAGCAGCTCACAGGGGAGGCTCTACGAGCAGTACTTC
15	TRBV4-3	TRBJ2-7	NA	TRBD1	CASSQDRQGVYEQYF	TGCGCCAGCAGCCAAGATCGACAGGGGGTGTACGAGCAGTACTTC
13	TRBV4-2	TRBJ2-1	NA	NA	CASSPTLLDEQFF	TGTGCCAGCAGTCCAACGCTACTAGATGAGCAGTTCTTC
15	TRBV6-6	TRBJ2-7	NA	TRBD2	CASSYTLGGNYEQYF	TGTGCCAGCAGTTATACCCTGGGGGGGAACTACGAGCAGTACTTC
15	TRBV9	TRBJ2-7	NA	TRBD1	CASSVETGTGAEQYF	TGTGCCAGCAGCGTAGAAACCGGGACAGGGGCCGAGCAGTACTTC
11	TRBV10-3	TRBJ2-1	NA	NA	CAISEMFEQFF	TGTGCCATCAGTGAAATGTTTGAGCAGTTCTTC
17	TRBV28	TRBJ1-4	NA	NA	CASSFETVGFRNEKLFF	TGTGCCAGCAGTTTCGAGACTGTGGGATTTCGGAATGAAAAACTGTTTTTT
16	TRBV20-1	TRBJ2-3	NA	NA	CSANFGRLKRADTQYF	TGCAGTGCTAATTTTGGGAGGCTAAAGAGGGCAGATACGCAGTATTTT
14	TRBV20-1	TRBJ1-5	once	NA	CSAGGLYSNQPQHF	TGCAGTGCCGGTGGACTGTATAGCAATCAGCCCCAGCATTTT
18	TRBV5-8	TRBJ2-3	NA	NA	CASSLTVRGRAVTDTQYF	TGTGCCAGCAGCTTGACGGTCCGGGGCAGGGCCGTCACAGATACGCAGTATTTT
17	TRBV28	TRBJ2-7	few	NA	CASSHWTGSGGSYEQYF	TGTGCCAGCAGTCACTGGACCGGGTCTGGGGGCTCCTACGAGCAGTACTTC
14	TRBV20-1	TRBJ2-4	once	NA	CSAYWGAGKNIQYF	TGCAGTGCTTACTGGGGGGCTGGGAAAAACATTCAGTACTTC
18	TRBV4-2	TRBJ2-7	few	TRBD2	CASSQARASGGLSYEQYF	TGTGCCAGCAGCCAGGCTCGGGCTAGCGGGGGCCTCTCCTACGAGCAGTACTTC
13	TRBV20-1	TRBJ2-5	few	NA	CSARWGLGETQYF	TGCAGTGCTAGATGGGGGCTGGGAGAGACCCAGTACTTC
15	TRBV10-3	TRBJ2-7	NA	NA	CAISEKGGSSYEQYF	TGTGCCATCAGTGAAAAGGGGGGGTCCTCCTACGAGCAGTACTTC
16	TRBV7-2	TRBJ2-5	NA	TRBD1	CASSPQGTGGQETQYF	TGTGCCAGCAGCCCCCAGGGGACAGGGGGACAAGAGACCCAGTACTTC
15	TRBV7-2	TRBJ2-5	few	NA	CASSKRPPGEETQYF	TGTGCCAGCAGTAAGAGACCGCCCGGTGAAGAGACCCAGTACTTC
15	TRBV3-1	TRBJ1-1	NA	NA	CASSHGNFMNTEAFF	TGTGCCAGCAGCCACGGGAACTTCATGAACACTGAAGCTTTCTTT
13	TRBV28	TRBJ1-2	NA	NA	CASSVYTDYGYTF	TGTGCCAGCAGTGTATACACAGATTATGGCTACACCTTC
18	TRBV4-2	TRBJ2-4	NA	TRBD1	CASSQDPFGQGGKNIQYF	TGTGCCAGCAGCCAAGATCCTTTTGGACAGGGTGGCAAAAACATTCAGTACTTC
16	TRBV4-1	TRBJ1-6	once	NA	CASSQDSGGGNSPLHF	TGCGCCAGCAGCCAAGATAGCGGGGGCGGGAATTCACCCCTCCACTTT
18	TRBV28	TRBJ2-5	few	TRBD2	CASSLPEASGGASGTQYF	TGTGCCAGCAGTTTGCCGGAGGCTAGCGGGGGGGCTTCGGGGACCCAGTACTTC
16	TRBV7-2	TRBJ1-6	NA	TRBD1	CASSRQGVSYNSPLHF	TGTGCCAGCAGCAGACAGGGGGTATCCTATAATTCACCCCTCCACTTT
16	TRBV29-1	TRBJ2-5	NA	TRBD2	CSVEKDRGDRQETQYF	TGCAGCGTTGAAAAGGATCGGGGGGACCGGCAAGAGACCCAGTACTTC
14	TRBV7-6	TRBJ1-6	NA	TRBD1	CASSEGQARSPLHF	TGTGCCAGCAGCGAAGGACAGGCAAGGTCACCCCTCCACTTT